Given below is one T cell receptor (beta chain) in context. This sample stems from a study of CXCR3-negative and CXCR3-positive naive CD8 T cells. With UMI labels, 5' RACE was used to prepare the TRB cDNA libraries. TCRdb re-called the 5' RACE reads and shows each CDR3 protein once, DNA omitted. This sample carries around 81,000 distinct CDR3 sequences, with 1.6% going to the ten biggest clones. The CDR3 consists of 16 residues. The germline V gene encodes CDR1 MNHEY and CDR2 SVGEGT. This TCR came from a human donor in good health. Some clones in this sample may be carry-over from other donors' samples. The gene calls are TRBV6-2 or TRBV6-3 and TRBJ2-3; as DNA is missing, the TRBD2 call by TCRdb cannot be tested. Material: naive CXCR3- CD8+ T cells from blood. Subset indicated: CD45RO-CCR7+CD27+CD95- naive CD8+ T cells lacking CXCR3 (TNR3-). This CDR3 is CASSRLAGGRTDTQYF.